Presented here are 25 T cell receptor beta chains from one specimen sequenced in a study of T cell changes during pregnancy in multiple sclerosis. Data came from immunoSEQ multiplex PCR; TCRdb stores just in-frame clones and leaves some out. The sample carries tens of thousands of clones, 91% recorded once. The sequencing used peripheral blood, collected after pregnancy. These TCRs come from a female donor in good health, enrolled as a control in a pregnancy study.

The chain uses TRBV5-1 and TRBJ2-5, with 7 bases identical to TRBD2. Germline lookup yields CDR1 SGHRS and CDR2 YFSETQ. CDR3 size: 15 residues. Germline trimming cut 1 base from V and 2 bases from J; bases unmatched to any gene: 5. CDR3 protein: CASSLSSGGQETQYF. CDR3 bases: TGCGCCAGCAGCTTGAGTTCGGGGGGACAAGAGACCCAGTACTTC.

V gene TRBV6-1 combines with J gene TRBJ2-3; 9 bases line up with TRBD2. In germline, CDR1 is MNHNS, CDR2 SASEGT. This CDR3 spans 14 amino acids. Germline trimming cut 6 bases from V and 3 bases from J; bases unmatched to any gene: 4. The CDR3 sequence: CASRRGGGTDTQYF. The CDR3 DNA follows: TGTGCCAGCAGGCGGGGGGGCGGGACAGATACGCAGTATTTT.

The CDR3 coding sequence is TGTGCCAGTACCCGCCGGGGTGTAACTGATGGCTACACCTTC. Encoded protein: CASTRRGVTDGYTF. The chain carries TRBV19 and TRBJ1-2; no firm D call. Trimming left V 7 bases short and J 6 bases short, with 18 bases between. The CDR3 totals 14 residues. Germline CDR1 is LNHDA and CDR2 is SQIVND (reference sequence).

This chain connects TRBV4-3 to TRBJ2-2; 8 bases match TRBD1. This CDR3 comprises 17 residues. The V gene end was trimmed by 0 bases and the J gene end by 4 bases; junction bases not matched to a gene: 7. Germline V gene data show CDR1 as LGHNA and CDR2 as YSLEER. As DNA, the CDR3 is TGCGCCAGCAGCCAAGATTTAGGCAGGGGGCCCACCGGGGAGCTGTTTTTT. Protein: CASSQDLGRGPTGELFF.

The gene calls are TRBV7-8 and TRBJ2-5, with TRBD1 matching 7 bases. This CDR3 contains 17 residues. Germline V gene data show CDR1 as SGHVS and CDR2 as FQNEAQ. Losses at the gene ends were 3 bases for V and 4 bases for J; bases not matched to a gene: 14. The CDR3 reads CASSLRRMTGSGETQYF. The CDR3 DNA reads as TGTGCCAGCAGCTTGAGGAGAATGACAGGGTCGGGAGAGACCCAGTACTTC.

The chain combines TRBV20-1 with TRBJ2-7; 7 bases align to TRBD1. Germline V CDR1 and CDR2: DFQATT, SNEGSKA (reference sequence). The CDR3 runs 11 residues. Losses at the gene ends were 6 bases for V and 6 bases for J; bases not matched to a gene: 5. The DNA for the CDR3 is TGCAGTGCGTGGGACAGTCCCGAGCAGTACTTC. Its translation: CSAWDSPEQYF.

CDR3 protein: CASSVQGAWEAFF. The CDR3 region has the DNA TGTGCCAGCAGCGTTCAGGGGGCATGGGAAGCTTTCTTT. The rearrangement uses TRBV6-5 and TRBJ1-1; 8 bases agree with TRBD1. From germline, CDR1 is MNHEY and CDR2 SVGAGI. The CDR3 has 13 residues. The trim removed 6 bases at V and 8 bases at J, leaving 8 bases unmatched.

This clone was observed a handful of times. The V and J genes are TRBV19 and TRBJ1-1, with D possibly TRBD1 on 6 matching bases. CDR3 length: 13 residues. Trimming took off 3 bases at V and 12 bases at J, with 17 bases between the two ends. CDR1 and CDR2 from the germline V gene are LNHDA and SQIVND (reference sequence). The CDR3: CASSMGQQGGSFF. DNA for the CDR3: TGTGCCAGTAGTATGGGACAACAGGGAGGGTCTTTCTTT.

This clone has only one observation. V is TRBV10-3 and J is TRBJ1-1; no clear D. The V gene lost 6 bases and the J gene lost 0 bases, with 11 bases spanning the gap. The CDR3 is made up of 14 amino acids. Germline values: CDR1 ENHRY, CDR2 SYGVKD. CDR3 in amino acids: CAISGSTLNTEAFF. CDR3 in DNA: TGTGCCATCAGCGGATCGACATTGAACACTGAAGCTTTCTTT.

The chain uses TRBV7-2 and TRBJ1-2; D is ambiguous. CDR3 length: 15 residues. The V gene's germline CDR1 is SGHTA and CDR2 FQGNSA. V was pared by 2 bases and J by 4 bases, with 14 bases between. CDR3 sequence (DNA): TGTGCCAGCAGCTTATCGAGGAGCCTTAGCTATGGCTACACCTTC. Its translation: CASSLSRSLSYGYTF.

This clone came up once. The chain is built from TRBV7-6 and TRBJ2-3, with 9 bases aligning to TRBD1. After removal of 4 bases from V and 1 base from J, the junction contained 6 bases not matched to a gene. Per the germline V gene, CDR1 is SGHVS and CDR2 is FNYEAQ. There are 16 residues in the CDR3. The CDR3 DNA sequence: TGTGCCAGCAGCTCAAGGACAGGGGACCGCACAGATACGCAGTATTTT. It specifies CASSSRTGDRTDTQYF.

The rearrangement joins TRBV10-3 to TRBJ1-5; D is ambiguous. Germline CDR1 ENHRY, CDR2 SYGVKD. The CDR3 contains 12 residues. Trimming left V 8 bases short and J 7 bases short, with 12 bases between. The CDR3 nucleotides are TGTGCCATCGAAGGGCCGGGGCAGCCCCAGCATTTT. It yields the protein CAIEGPGQPQHF.

Remarks on this clone: This sample includes further DNA sequences coding for the same CDR3. The chain links TRBV30 to TRBJ2-7; 10 bases line up with TRBD1. This CDR3 comprises 15 residues. Germline loops: CDR1 GTSNPN, CDR2 SVGIG (reference sequence). The junction had 13 bases not matched to a gene; V was cut back by 7 bases and J by 4 bases. The CDR3 DNA is TGTGCCTTTAGATCCGGGACAGGGGCTAATTACGAGCAGTACTTC. This translates into CAFRSGTGANYEQYF.

The chain uses TRBV6-5 and TRBJ1-5; D is perhaps TRBD1 (5 bases). Per the germline V gene, CDR1 is MNHEY and CDR2 is SVGAGI. V was cut by 5 bases and J by 6 bases, with 11 bases left in between. This CDR3 is built from 13 residues. The CDR3 coding sequence is TGTGCCAGCAGTCGATCTACAGGTCAGCCCCAGCATTTT. This translates into CASSRSTGQPQHF.

The rearrangement links TRBV7-2 to TRBJ2-7, with D possibly being TRBD2 (5 bases). The V end lost 0 bases, the J end lost 5 bases, and 11 bases lay between the germline ends. The CDR3 covers 14 residues. Per the germline V gene, CDR1 is SGHTA and CDR2 is FQGNSA. CDR3 nucleotides: TGTGCCAGCAGCTTAGCTCTTCCCGGGGACGAGCAGTACTTC. Amino acid sequence: CASSLALPGDEQYF. The full variable domain, its missing parts supplied by reference TRBV7-2 and TRBJ2-7, is GAGVSQSPSNKVTEKGKDVELRCDPISGHTALYWYRQSLGQGLEFLIYFQGNSAPDKSGLPSDRFSAERTGGSVSTLTIQRTQQEDSAVYLCASSLALPGDEQYFGPGTRLTVT.

This sequence joins TRBV27 and TRBJ2-1, with 11 bases lining up with TRBD1. This CDR3 comprises 15 residues. CDR1 is MNHEY and CDR2 is SMNVEV in the germline V gene (reference sequence). Trimming cost V 7 bases and J 7 bases; bases outside gene matches: 9. The CDR3 sequence is CASNLGQGARNEQFF. The CDR3 region has the DNA TGTGCCAGCAACCTCGGACAGGGGGCGCGGAATGAGCAGTTCTTC.

The gene calls are TRBV7-2 and TRBJ2-7, with D unclear. This CDR3 has 13 residues. The germline CDR1 and CDR2 sequences are SGHTA and FQGNSA. The V end lost 0 bases, the J end lost 1 base, and 4 bases lay between the germline ends. Written as DNA, the CDR3 is TGTGCCAGCAGCTTAGCGTCGTCCTACGAGCAGTACTTC. Translation: CASSLASSYEQYF. Full variable domain (missing parts from reference TRBV7-2 and TRBJ2-7): GAGVSQSPSNKVTEKGKDVELRCDPISGHTALYWYRQSLGQGLEFLIYFQGNSAPDKSGLPSDRFSAERTGGSVSTLTIQRTQQEDSAVYLCASSLASSYEQYFGPGTRLTVT.

V usage is TRBV6-5 and J usage is TRBJ1-2, with a tentative D call TRBD1 (5 bases). The CDR3 has 13 amino acids. V was clipped by 4 bases and J by 12 bases, with 18 bases between them. CDR1 is MNHEY, CDR2 SVGAGI, per germline. CDR3 DNA: TGTGCCAGCAGTTCCCTTGGCCAGGGTATCCACACCTTC. Translating it yields CASSSLGQGIHTF.

This clone has just a few counts. The chain links TRBV2 to TRBJ2-5, with D uncertain. V lost 4 bases and J lost 4, with 7 bases in between. Germline V lookup: CDR1 SNHLY, CDR2 FYNNEI. The CDR3 contains 12 residues. CDR3 bases: TGTGCCAGCAGTGTAGCCGGAGAGACCCAGTACTTC. Its translation is CASSVAGETQYF.

This sequence joins TRBV10-3 and TRBJ1-2; 10 bases map to TRBD1. CDR3 length equals 14 residues. The germline gives CDR1 ENHRY, CDR2 SYGVKD. V shed 6 bases and J 4 bases; nucleotides not matched to a gene: 5. CDR3 sequence reads: CAIRGDRGGYGYTF. DNA of the CDR3: TGTGCCATCAGGGGGGACAGGGGCGGCTATGGCTACACCTTC.

This clone was observed once. The chain couples TRBV18 to TRBJ2-2, with 7 bases lining up with TRBD1. The CDR3 runs to 15 residues. Trimming at V came to 1 base and at J to 1 base, leaving 0 bases not matched to a gene. Looked up from germline, CDR1 is KGHSH and CDR2 is LQKENI. The CDR3 sequence: CASSPRTGNTGELFF. The CDR3 DNA reads as TGTGCCAGCTCACCACGGACAGGGAACACCGGGGAGCTGTTTTTT.

This clone was counted many times. The CDR3, as DNA: TGCGCCAGCAGCTTGAATCAGGGGCTTGCCTATGGCTACACCTTC. It specifies CASSLNQGLAYGYTF. V and J are TRBV5-1 and TRBJ1-2; possibly TRBD1 for D (6 bases). Germline values: CDR1 SGHRS, CDR2 YFSETQ. This CDR3 contains 15 residues. Trimming removed 1 base at V and 4 bases at J, with 14 bases between.

The chain has TRBV7-2 and TRBJ2-3; TRBD2 agrees at 12 bases. The CDR3 totals 16 residues. Losses at the gene ends were 2 bases for V and 3 bases for J; bases not matched to a gene: 3. Germline V gives CDR1 SGHTA, CDR2 FQGNSA. The CDR3 DNA reads as TGTGCCAGCAGCTTAAAACTAGCGGGGGGTACAGATACGCAGTATTTT. Protein: CASSLKLAGGTDTQYF.

The table lists this clone with a count of one. This rearrangement joins TRBV6-1 to TRBJ2-1; TRBD2 agrees at 9 bases. Losses at the gene ends were 1 base for V and 7 bases for J; bases not matched to a gene: 5. This CDR3 comprises 15 residues. Germline assignment: CDR1 MNHNS and CDR2 SASEGT. CDR3 region: CASSEGPSGENEQFF. The CDR3, as DNA: TGTGCCAGCAGTGAAGGGCCTAGCGGGGAGAATGAGCAGTTCTTC.

This rearrangement joins TRBV7-3 to TRBJ2-5; TRBD1 is a possible D gene (5 bases). The CDR3 covers 14 residues. V lost 1 base and J 4 bases, leaving 10 bases between the germline ends. Germline V gene data show CDR1 as SGHTA and CDR2 as FQGTGA. CDR3 bases: TGTGCCAGCAGCTTAAATGCAGGGCGAGAGACCCAGTACTTC. It specifies CASSLNAGRETQYF.